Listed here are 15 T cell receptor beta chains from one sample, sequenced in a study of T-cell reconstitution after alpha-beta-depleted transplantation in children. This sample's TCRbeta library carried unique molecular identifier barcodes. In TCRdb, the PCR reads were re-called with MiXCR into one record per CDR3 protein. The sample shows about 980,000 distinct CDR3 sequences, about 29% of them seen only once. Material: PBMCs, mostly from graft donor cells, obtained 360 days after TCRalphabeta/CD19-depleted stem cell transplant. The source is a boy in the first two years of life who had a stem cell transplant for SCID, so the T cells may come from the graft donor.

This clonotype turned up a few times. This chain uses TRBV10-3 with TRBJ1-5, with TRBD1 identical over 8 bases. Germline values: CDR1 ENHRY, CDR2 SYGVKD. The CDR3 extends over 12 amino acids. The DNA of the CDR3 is TGTCCGGGACAGGATCGCAATCAGCCCCAGCATTTT. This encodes CPGQDRNQPQHF.

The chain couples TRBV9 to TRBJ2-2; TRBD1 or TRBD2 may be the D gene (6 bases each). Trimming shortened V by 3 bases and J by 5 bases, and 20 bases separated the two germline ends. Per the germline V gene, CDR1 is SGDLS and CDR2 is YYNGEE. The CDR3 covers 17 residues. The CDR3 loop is CASSGQQGGWGTGELFF. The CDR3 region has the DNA TGTGCCAGCAGCGGACAACAGGGAGGCTGGGGGACCGGGGAGCTGTTTTTT.

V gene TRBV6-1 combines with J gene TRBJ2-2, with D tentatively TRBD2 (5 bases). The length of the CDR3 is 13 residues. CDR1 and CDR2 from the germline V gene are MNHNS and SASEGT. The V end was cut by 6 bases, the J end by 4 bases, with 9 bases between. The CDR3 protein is CASSMRVTGELFF. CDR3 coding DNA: TGTGCCAGCAGCATGAGGGTCACCGGGGAGCTGTTTTTT.

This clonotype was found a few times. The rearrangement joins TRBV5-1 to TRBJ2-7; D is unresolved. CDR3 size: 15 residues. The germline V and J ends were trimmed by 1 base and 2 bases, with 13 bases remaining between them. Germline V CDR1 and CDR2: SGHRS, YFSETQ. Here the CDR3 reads CASSLSSQFTYEQYF. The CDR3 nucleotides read TGCGCCAGCAGCTTGTCCTCCCAATTTACCTACGAGCAGTACTTC.

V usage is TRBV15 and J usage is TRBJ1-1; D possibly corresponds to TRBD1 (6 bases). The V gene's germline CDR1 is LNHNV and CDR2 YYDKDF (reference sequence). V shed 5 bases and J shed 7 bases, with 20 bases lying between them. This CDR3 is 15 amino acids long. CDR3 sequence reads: CATSGVSRQAGEAFF. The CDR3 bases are TGTGCCACCAGCGGGGTCTCTAGACAGGCGGGTGAAGCTTTCTTT. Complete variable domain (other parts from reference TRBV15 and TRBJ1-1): DAMVIQNPRYQVTQFGKPVTLSCSQTLNHNVMYWYQQKSSQAPKLLFHYYDKDFNNEADTPDNFQSRRPNTSFCFLDIRSPGLGDTAMYLCATSGVSRQAGEAFFGQGTRLTVV.

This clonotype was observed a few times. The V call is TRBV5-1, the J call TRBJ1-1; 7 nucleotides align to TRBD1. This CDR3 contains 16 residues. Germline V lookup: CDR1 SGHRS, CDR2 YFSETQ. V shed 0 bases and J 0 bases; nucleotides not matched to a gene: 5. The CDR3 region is CASSLGPGQMNTEAFF. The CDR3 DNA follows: TGCGCCAGCAGCTTGGGGCCGGGACAGATGAACACTGAAGCTTTCTTT. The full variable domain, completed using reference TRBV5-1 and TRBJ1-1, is KAGVTQTPRYLIKTRGQQVTLSCSPISGHRSVSWYQQTPGQGLQFLFEYFSETQRNKGNFPGRFSGRQFSNSRSEMNVSTLELGDSALYLCASSLGPGQMNTEAFFGQGTRLTVV.

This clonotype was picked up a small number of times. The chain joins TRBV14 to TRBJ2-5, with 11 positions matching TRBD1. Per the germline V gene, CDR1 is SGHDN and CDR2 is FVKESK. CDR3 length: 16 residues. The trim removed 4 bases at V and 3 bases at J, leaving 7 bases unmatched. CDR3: CASSPRDRGFKETQYF. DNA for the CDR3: TGTGCCAGCAGCCCTCGGGACAGGGGGTTTAAAGAGACCCAGTACTTC.

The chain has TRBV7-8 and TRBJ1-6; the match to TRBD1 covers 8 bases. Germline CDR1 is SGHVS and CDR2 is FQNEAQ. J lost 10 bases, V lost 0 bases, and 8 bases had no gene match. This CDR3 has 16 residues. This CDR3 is CASSLAQGAMNSPLHF. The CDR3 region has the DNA TGTGCCAGCAGCTTAGCTCAGGGGGCAATGAACTCACCCCTCCACTTT.

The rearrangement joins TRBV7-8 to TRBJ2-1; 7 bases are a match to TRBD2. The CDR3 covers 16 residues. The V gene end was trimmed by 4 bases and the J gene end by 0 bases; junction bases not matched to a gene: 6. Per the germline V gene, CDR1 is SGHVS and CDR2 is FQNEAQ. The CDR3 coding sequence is TGTGCCAGCAGCTCCCAAGCGGGGAGCTCCTACAATGAGCAGTTCTTC. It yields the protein CASSSQAGSSYNEQFF.

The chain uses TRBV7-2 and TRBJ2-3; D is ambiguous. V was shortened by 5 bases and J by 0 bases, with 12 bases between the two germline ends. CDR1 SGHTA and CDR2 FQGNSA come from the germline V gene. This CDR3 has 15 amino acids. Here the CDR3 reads CASSQKRYSTDTQYF. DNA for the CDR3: TGTGCCAGCAGCCAAAAGAGGTATAGCACAGATACGCAGTATTTT.

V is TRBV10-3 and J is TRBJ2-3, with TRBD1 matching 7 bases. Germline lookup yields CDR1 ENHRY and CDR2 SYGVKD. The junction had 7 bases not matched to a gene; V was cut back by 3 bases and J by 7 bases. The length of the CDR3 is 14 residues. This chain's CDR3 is CAISDPAGGNTQYF. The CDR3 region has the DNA TGTGCCATCAGTGACCCGGCAGGGGGAAATACGCAGTATTTT.

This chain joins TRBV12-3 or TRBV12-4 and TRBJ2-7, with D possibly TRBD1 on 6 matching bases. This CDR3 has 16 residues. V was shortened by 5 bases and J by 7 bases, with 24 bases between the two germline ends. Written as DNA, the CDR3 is TGTGCCAGCAGTCCGTATCCCCCCACAGGGCGGCGGGAGCAGTACTTC. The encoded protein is CASSPYPPTGRREQYF.

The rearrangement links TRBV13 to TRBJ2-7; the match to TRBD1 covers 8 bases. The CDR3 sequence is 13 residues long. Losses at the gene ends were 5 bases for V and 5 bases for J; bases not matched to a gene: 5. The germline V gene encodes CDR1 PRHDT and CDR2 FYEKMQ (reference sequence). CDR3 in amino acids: CASSHQGAHEQYF. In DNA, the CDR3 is TGTGCCAGCAGCCACCAGGGGGCCCACGAGCAGTACTTC.

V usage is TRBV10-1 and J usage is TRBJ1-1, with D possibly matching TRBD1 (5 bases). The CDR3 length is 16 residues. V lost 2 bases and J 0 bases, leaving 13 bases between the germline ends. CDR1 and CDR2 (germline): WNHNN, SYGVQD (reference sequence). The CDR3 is CASSETADSLNTEAFF. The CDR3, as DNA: TGCGCCAGCAGTGAGACGGCCGACAGCCTGAACACTGAAGCTTTCTTT.

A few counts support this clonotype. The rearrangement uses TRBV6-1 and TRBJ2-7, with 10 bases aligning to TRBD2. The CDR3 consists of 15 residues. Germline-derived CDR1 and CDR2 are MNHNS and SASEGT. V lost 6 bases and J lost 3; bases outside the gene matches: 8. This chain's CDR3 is CASRVWSGGDYEQYF. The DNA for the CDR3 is TGTGCCAGCAGAGTGTGGAGCGGGGGGGACTACGAGCAGTACTTC.